A single sample gave rise to the 14 T cell receptor beta chains below, sequenced in a study of blood T cells in healthy people across ages. A J-beta primer mix and a sample-barcoded 5' primer were used in a second PCR of roughly 7 to 12 cycles. TCRdb redid the calling of the 5' RACE reads with MiXCR, one entry per CDR3 protein. The sample consists of roughly 680,000 distinct CDR3 sequences, 49% of them appearing once. Sequenced: blood. The source of these receptors is a woman aged 55-75 years in good health.

This rearrangement joins TRBV20-1 to TRBJ2-7; 9 bases fit TRBD2. Looked up from germline, CDR1 is DFQATT and CDR2 is SNEGSKA (reference sequence). CDR3 size: 14 residues. V shed 3 bases and J 7 bases; nucleotides not matched to a gene: 10. This CDR3 reads CSARLAGLCNEQYF. The DNA of the CDR3 is TGCAGTGCTAGGCTAGCGGGGTTATGCAATGAGCAGTACTTC.

The count of this clonotype is one. The chain is built from TRBV20-1 and TRBJ1-6; weak D call: TRBD1 (5 bases). Germline V gives CDR1 DFQATT, CDR2 SNEGSKA (reference sequence). This CDR3 is 16 amino acids long. With 5 bases removed from V and 5 bases from J, the gap between germline ends came to 19 bases. The CDR3 region has the DNA TGCAGTGCTGGGGTCGTGGATCAGGGCAATAATTCACCCCTCCACTTT. Amino acid sequence: CSAGVVDQGNNSPLHF.

This sequence joins TRBV20-1 and TRBJ2-7; 13 nucleotides agree with TRBD2. Losses at the gene ends were 2 bases for V and 2 bases for J; bases not matched to a gene: 3. Germline-derived CDR1 and CDR2 are DFQATT and SNEGSKA (reference sequence). The length of the CDR3 is 15 residues. CDR3 amino acids: CSARRLAGGPYEQYF. The CDR3, as DNA: TGCAGTGCTAGAAGACTAGCGGGGGGACCCTACGAGCAGTACTTC.

The chain is built from TRBV7-9 and TRBJ2-1, with D perhaps assigned TRBD1 or TRBD2 (5 bases each). The V gene lost 7 bases and the J gene lost 6 bases, with 16 bases spanning the gap. CDR1 SEHNR and CDR2 FQNEAQ come from the germline V gene (reference sequence). The CDR3 loop spans 14 amino acids. CDR3 amino acids: CASKPPRDVNEQFF. The CDR3, as DNA: TGTGCCAGCAAACCCCCCAGGGACGTCAATGAGCAGTTCTTC.

V is TRBV29-1 and J is TRBJ2-7, with TRBD1 matching 9 bases. The CDR3 runs 14 residues. The V gene end was trimmed by 3 bases and the J gene end by 5 bases; junction bases not matched to a gene: 8. CDR1 is SQVTM, CDR2 ANQGSEA, per germline. Written as DNA, the CDR3 is TGCAGCGTTGACGGGGGACAGGGTTCTCACGAGCAGTACTTC. This translates into CSVDGGQGSHEQYF.

This chain links TRBV5-5 with TRBJ2-1, with D hard to call. V was clipped by 0 bases and J by 5 bases, with 9 bases between them. Germline values: CDR1 SGHKS, CDR2 YYEKEE (reference sequence). CDR3 length: 14 residues. The CDR3 DNA follows: TGTGCCAGCAGCTTGGTTTCGGCCAACAATGAGCAGTTCTTC. Encoded protein: CASSLVSANNEQFF.

This clonotype was seen a handful of times. The chain employs TRBV7-2 and TRBJ1-6; D is possibly TRBD1 (5 bases). The germline V gene encodes CDR1 SGHTA and CDR2 FQGNSA. There are 16 residues in the CDR3. With 3 bases removed from V and 8 bases from J, the gap between germline ends came to 17 bases. The CDR3 reads CASSFNLRDGHSPLHF. CDR3 bases: TGTGCCAGCAGCTTCAATCTCCGGGACGGACATTCACCCCTCCACTTT.

This clonotype has just a few counts. The J gene is TRBJ2-5, the V gene TRBV20-1, with 7 bases matching TRBD2. The J call may be faulty, since TRBJ2-7 better matches the DNA end. Germline V CDR1 and CDR2: DFQATT, SNEGSKA (reference sequence). The CDR3 is 13 amino acids. CDR3 protein: CSAVRLARDEQYF. The CDR3, as DNA: TGCAGTGCTGTACGACTAGCCCGCGACGAGCAGTACTTC.

This clonotype was seen more than once but under ten times. The chain has TRBV29-1 and TRBJ1-2; D is ambiguous. Germline V lookup: CDR1 SQVTM, CDR2 ANQGSEA. The CDR3 contains 12 residues. Trimming removed 3 bases at V and 5 bases at J, with 10 bases between. CDR3 loop: CSVDDKFYGYTF. In DNA form, the CDR3 reads TGCAGCGTTGACGACAAGTTTTATGGCTACACCTTC.

This chain connects TRBV6-1 to TRBJ2-2; no clear D gene. The CDR3 extends over 15 amino acids. Looked up from germline, CDR1 is MNHNS and CDR2 is SASEGT. Between the trimmed V and J ends, which lost 2 bases and 3 bases, there was a span of 10 bases. CDR3 sequence reads: CASSEPDGYTGELFF. DNA of the CDR3: TGTGCCAGCAGTGAACCGGACGGGTACACCGGGGAGCTGTTTTTT.

The chain combines TRBV5-4 with TRBJ2-3, with D unresolved. The germline gives CDR1 SGHNT, CDR2 YYREEE (reference sequence). V lost 4 bases and J lost 0, with 15 bases in between. This CDR3 has 16 residues. CDR3 protein: CASSGRMTRSTDTQYF. The DNA for the CDR3 is TGTGCCAGCAGCGGCCGCATGACACGGAGCACAGATACGCAGTATTTT.

This rearrangement joins TRBV20-1 to TRBJ2-3; no definite D call. V lost 1 base, J lost 0 bases, and 17 bases lay in between. The CDR3 spans 17 residues. Germline CDR1 reads DFQATT; CDR2 reads SNEGSKA (reference sequence). The CDR3 DNA reads TGCAGTGCTAGAGCTCCCCGCCGAGATACTAGCACAGATACGCAGTATTTT. This gives the protein CSARAPRRDTSTDTQYF.

This clonotype has a handful of counts. The chain recombines TRBV3-1 with TRBJ2-7; D remains ambiguous. The CDR3 loop spans 14 amino acids. Per germline, CDR1 LGHDT and CDR2 YNNKEL (reference sequence). V lost 2 bases and J lost 5, with 13 bases in between. The CDR3 reads CASSQRMAGDEQYF. CDR3 coding DNA: TGTGCCAGCAGCCAAAGGATGGCAGGAGACGAGCAGTACTTC.

The V gene is TRBV7-3, the J gene TRBJ2-7, with D perhaps matching TRBD2 (6 bases). CDR3 size: 14 residues. Germline V gene data show CDR1 as SGHTA and CDR2 as FQGTGA. Trimming left V 2 bases short and J 3 bases short, with 11 bases between. The chain's CDR3 is CASSLAPGVYEQYF. CDR3 nucleotides: TGTGCCAGCAGCTTAGCCCCGGGAGTCTACGAGCAGTACTTC.